This TCR beta chain stems from a study of OX40 agonist ivuxolimab in advanced cancers. This CDR3 spans 14 amino acids. Per germline, CDR1 SGHTA and CDR2 FQGNSA. V was shortened by 2 bases and J by 9 bases, with 16 bases between the two germline ends. Measured with immunoSEQ multiplex PCR; TCRdb has only the in-frame clones, and not every one. The table records 60,000 to 85,000 clones, about 89% of them present only once. The sample in question was CD4+ or CD8+ T cells sorted from blood, obtained in a trial of the OX40 agonist ivuxolimab. The chain couples TRBV7-2 to TRBJ1-1, with D possibly TRBD1 on 6 matching bases. This clonotype was sampled from an adult with an advanced solid tumor such as melanoma, head and neck, liver or kidney cancer. CDR3 in amino acids: CASSLMGRDTKAFF. Written as DNA, the CDR3 is TGTGCCAGCAGCTTAATGGGTCGGGACACAAAAGCTTTCTTT.